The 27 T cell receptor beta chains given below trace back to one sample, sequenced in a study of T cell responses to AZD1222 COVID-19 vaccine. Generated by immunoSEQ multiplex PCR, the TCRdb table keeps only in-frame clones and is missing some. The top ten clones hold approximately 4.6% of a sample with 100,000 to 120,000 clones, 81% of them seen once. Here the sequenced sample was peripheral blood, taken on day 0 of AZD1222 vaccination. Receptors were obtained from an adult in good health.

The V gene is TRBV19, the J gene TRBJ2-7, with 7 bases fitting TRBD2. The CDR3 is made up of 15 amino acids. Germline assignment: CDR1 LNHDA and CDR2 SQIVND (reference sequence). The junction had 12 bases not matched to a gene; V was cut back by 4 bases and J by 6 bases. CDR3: CASSTLERGTSEQYF. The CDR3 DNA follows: TGTGCCAGTAGTACATTGGAGCGGGGAACGAGCGAGCAGTACTTC. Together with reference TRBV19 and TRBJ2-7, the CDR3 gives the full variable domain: DGGITQSPKYLFRKEGQNVTLSCEQNLNHDAMYWYRQDPGQGLRLIYYSQIVNDFQKGDIAEGYSVSREKKESFPLTVTSAQKNPTAFYLCASSTLERGTSEQYFGPGTRLTVT.

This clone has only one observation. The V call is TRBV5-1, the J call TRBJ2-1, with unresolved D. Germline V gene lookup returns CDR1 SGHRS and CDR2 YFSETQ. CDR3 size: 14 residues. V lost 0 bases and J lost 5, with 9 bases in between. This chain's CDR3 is CASSLGGRNNEQFF. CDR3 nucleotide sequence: TGCGCCAGCAGCTTGGGTGGTAGGAACAATGAGCAGTTCTTC.

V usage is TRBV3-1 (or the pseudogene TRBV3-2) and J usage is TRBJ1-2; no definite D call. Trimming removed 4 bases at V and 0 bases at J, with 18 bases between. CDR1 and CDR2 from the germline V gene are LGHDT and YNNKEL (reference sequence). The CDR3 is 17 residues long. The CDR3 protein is CASSPGLQEAANYGYTF. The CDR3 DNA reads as TGTGCCAGCAGCCCCGGGCTCCAGGAGGCAGCTAACTATGGCTACACCTTC.

The CDR3 DNA follows: TGTGCCAGCAGCTTAGGCGGCACTCATAACGTCAACTATGGCTACACCTTC. Its protein product is CASSLGGTHNVNYGYTF. The J gene is TRBJ1-2, the V gene TRBV7-6, with D unresolved. CDR3 length equals 17 residues. With 1 base removed from V and 2 bases from J, the gap between germline ends came to 17 bases. The V gene's germline CDR1 is SGHVS and CDR2 FNYEAQ.

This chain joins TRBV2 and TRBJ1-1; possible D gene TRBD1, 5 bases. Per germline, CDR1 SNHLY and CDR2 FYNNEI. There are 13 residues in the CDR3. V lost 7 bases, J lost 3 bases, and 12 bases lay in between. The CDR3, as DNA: TGTGCCAGCAATTGGGGGGGAGACACTGAAGCTTTCTTT. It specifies CASNWGGDTEAFF.

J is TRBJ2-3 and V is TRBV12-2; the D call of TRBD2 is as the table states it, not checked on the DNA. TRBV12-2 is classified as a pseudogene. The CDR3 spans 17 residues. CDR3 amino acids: CASRPHLLGDRADTQYF. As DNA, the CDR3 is TGTGCAAGTCGACCCCATCTGCTCGGGGATAGGGCAGATACGCAGTATTTT.

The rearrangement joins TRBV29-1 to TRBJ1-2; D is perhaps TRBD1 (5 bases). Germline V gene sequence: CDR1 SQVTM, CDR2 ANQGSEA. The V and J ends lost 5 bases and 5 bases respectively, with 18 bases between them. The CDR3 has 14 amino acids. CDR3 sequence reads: CSVTGSGEGYGYTF. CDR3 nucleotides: TGCAGCGTTACGGGCTCGGGGGAGGGATATGGCTACACCTTC.

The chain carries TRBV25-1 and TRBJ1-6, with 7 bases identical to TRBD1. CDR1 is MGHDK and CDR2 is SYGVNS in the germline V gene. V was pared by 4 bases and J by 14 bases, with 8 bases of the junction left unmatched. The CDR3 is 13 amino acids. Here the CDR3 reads CASSGQGVDSLHF. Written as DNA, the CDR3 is TGTGCCAGCAGTGGACAGGGAGTAGACTCCCTCCACTTT. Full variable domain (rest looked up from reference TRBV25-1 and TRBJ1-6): EADIYQTPRYLVIGTGKKITLECSQTMGHDKMYWYQQDPGMELHLIHYSYGVNSTEKGDLSSESTVSRIRTEHFPLTLESARPSHTSQYLCASSGQGVDSLHFGNGTRLTVT.

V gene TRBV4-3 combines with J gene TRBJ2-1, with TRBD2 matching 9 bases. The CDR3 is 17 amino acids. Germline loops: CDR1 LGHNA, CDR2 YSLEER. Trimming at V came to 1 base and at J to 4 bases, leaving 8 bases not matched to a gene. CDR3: CASSQGSVAGAYNEQFF. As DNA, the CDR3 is TGCGCCAGCAGCCAAGGCTCGGTAGCGGGAGCTTACAATGAGCAGTTCTTC.

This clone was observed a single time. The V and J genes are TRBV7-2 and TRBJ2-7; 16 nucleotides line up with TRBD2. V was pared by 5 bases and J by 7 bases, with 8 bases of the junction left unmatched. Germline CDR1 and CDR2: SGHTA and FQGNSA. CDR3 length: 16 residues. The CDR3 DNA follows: TGTGCCAGCAGCAAAGAGGGGGGACTAGCGGGAGGGGAGCAGTACTTC. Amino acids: CASSKEGGLAGGEQYF.

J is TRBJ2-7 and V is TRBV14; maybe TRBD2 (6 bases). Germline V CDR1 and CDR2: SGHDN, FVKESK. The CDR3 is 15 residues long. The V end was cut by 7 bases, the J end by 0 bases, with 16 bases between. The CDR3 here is CASKRSSGFSYEQYF. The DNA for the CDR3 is TGTGCCAGCAAACGAAGTAGCGGTTTCTCCTACGAGCAGTACTTC.

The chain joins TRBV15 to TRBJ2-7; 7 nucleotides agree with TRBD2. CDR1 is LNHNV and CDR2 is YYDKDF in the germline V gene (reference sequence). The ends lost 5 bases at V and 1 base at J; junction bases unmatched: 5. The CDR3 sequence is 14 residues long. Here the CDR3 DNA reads TGTGCCACCAGCGGGGGGGGTGATTCCTACGAGCAGTACTTC. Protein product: CATSGGGDSYEQYF.

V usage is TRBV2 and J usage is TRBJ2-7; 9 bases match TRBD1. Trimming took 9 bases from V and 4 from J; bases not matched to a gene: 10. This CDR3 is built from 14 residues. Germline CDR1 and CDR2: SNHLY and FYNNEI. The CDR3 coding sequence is TGTGCCAGTACTACACAGGGGGCGGGTTACGAGCAGTACTTC. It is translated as CASTTQGAGYEQYF.

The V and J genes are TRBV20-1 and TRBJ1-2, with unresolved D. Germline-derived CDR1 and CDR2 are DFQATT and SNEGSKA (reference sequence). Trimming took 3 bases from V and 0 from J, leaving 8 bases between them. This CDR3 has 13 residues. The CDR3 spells CSASVGTNYGYTF. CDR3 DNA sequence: TGCAGTGCTAGTGTTGGGACTAACTATGGCTACACCTTC.

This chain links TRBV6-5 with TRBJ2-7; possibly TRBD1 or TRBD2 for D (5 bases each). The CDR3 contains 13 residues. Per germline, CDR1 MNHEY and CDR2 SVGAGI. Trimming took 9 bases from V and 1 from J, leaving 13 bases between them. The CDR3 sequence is CASEGPLSYEQYF. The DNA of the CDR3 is TGTGCCAGTGAGGGACCGCTTTCCTACGAGCAGTACTTC.

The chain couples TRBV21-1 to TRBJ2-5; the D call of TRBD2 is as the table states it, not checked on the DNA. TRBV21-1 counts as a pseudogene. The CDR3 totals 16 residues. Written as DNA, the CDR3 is TGTGCCAGGCCCATGGGCGAGCGGGAGTACGAAGAGACCCAGTACTTC. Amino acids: CARPMGEREYEETQYF.

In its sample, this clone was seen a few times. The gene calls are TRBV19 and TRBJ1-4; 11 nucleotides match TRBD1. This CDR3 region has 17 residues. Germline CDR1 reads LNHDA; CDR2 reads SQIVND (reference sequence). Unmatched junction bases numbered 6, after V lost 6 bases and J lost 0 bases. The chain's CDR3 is CASRSGTGGATNEKLFF. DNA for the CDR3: TGTGCCAGTAGATCCGGGACAGGGGGTGCAACTAATGAAAAACTGTTTTTT.

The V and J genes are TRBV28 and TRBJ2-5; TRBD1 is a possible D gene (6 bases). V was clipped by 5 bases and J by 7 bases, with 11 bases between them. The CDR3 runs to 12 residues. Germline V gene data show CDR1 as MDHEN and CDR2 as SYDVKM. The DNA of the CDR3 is TGTGCCAGCAGTCAGCAGGGGTGGACCCAGTACTTC. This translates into CASSQQGWTQYF.

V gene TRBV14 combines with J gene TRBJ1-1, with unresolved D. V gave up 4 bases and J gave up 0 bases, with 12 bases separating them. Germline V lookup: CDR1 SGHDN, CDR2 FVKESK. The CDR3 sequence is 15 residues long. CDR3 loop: CASSRAQIMNTEAFF. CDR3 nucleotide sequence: TGTGCCAGCAGCCGGGCCCAGATCATGAACACTGAAGCTTTCTTT.

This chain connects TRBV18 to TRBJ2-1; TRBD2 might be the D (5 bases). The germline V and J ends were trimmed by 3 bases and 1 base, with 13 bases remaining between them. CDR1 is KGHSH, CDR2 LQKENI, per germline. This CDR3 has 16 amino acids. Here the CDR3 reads CASSPPREKSYNEQFF. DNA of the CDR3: TGTGCCAGCTCACCCCCGAGGGAGAAATCCTACAATGAGCAGTTCTTC.

The CDR3 spells CASTLSGAGSADTQYF. DNA for the CDR3: TGTGCCAGCACCCTCTCCGGGGCAGGGTCGGCAGATACGCAGTATTTT. The rearrangement links TRBV7-8 to TRBJ2-3; D is possibly TRBD1 or TRBD2 (5 bases each). V lost 7 bases to trimming and J lost 4 bases, with 21 bases between them. Germline CDR1 and CDR2: SGHVS and FQNEAQ. CDR3 length: 16 amino acids.

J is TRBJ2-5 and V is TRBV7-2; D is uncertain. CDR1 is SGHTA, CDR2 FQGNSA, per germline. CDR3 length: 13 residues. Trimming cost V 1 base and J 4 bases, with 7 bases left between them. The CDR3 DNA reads TGTGCCAGCAGCTTAGAGGTTTTAGAGACCCAGTACTTC. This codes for CASSLEVLETQYF.

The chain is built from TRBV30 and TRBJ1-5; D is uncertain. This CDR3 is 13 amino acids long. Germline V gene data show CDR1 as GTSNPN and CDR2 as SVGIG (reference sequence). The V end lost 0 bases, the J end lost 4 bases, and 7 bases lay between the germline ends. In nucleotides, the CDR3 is TGTGCCTGGAGTGTTCAGGAGAATCAGCCCCAGCATTTT. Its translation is CAWSVQENQPQHF.

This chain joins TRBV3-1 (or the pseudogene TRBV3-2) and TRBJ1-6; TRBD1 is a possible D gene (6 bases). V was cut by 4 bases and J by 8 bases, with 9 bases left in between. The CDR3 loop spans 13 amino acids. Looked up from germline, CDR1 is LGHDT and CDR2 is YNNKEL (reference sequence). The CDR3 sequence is CASSRDNDSPLHF. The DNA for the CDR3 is TGTGCCAGCAGCCGGGACAATGATTCACCCCTCCACTTT.

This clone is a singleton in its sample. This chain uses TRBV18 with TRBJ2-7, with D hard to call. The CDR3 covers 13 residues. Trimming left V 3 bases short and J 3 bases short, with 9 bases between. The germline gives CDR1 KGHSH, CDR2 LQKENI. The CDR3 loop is CASSPSRGYEQYF. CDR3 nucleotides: TGTGCCAGCTCACCTTCTAGAGGCTACGAGCAGTACTTC.

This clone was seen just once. The CDR3 DNA follows: TGTGCCAGCAGCCAAGGAGAGACTACTAATTCACCCCTCCACTTT. Translation: CASSQGETTNSPLHF. The V and J genes are TRBV3-1 (or the pseudogene TRBV3-2) and TRBJ1-6; D is undetermined. CDR1 is LGHDT and CDR2 is YNNKEL in the germline V gene (reference sequence). Trimming left V 1 base short and J 6 bases short, with 10 bases between. The CDR3 runs to 15 residues.

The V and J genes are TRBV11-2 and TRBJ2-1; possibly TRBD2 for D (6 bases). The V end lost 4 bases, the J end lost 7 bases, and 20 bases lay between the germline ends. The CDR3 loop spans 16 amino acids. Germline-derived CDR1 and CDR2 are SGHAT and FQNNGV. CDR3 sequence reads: CASSSRSRTTWNEQFF. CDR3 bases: TGTGCCAGCAGCTCCAGATCACGGACTACCTGGAATGAGCAGTTCTTC. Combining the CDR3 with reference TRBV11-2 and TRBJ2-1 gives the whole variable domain EAGVAQSPRYKIIEKRQSVAFWCNPISGHATLYWYQQILGQGPKLLIQFQNNGVVDDSQLPKDRFSAERLKGVDSTLKIQPAKLEDSAVYLCASSSRSRTTWNEQFFGPGTRLTVL.